The 21 T cell receptor beta chains reported below all come from one sample, sequenced in a study of blood T cells in healthy people across ages. Combining a sample-barcoded 5' primer with a J-beta primer mix, a second PCR ran for about 6 to 11 cycles. TCRdb re-analysed the 5' RACE reads in MiXCR, keeping a single row per CDR3 protein. The table includes 700,000 or so distinct CDR3 sequences, less than 45% detected once. Sequenced material: blood. The receptor source for this set is a man older than 75 in good health.

The CDR3, as DNA: TGCGCCAGCAGCCAAGAGGGGACTCAGGGGATGGTTAATTCACCCCTCCACTTT. It is translated as CASSQEGTQGMVNSPLHF. The V call is TRBV4-1, the J call TRBJ1-6; D perhaps matches TRBD1 (6 bases). V was trimmed by 0 bases and J by 6 bases, leaving 18 bases between them. Germline V lookup: CDR1 MGHRA, CDR2 YSYEKL. This CDR3 is 18 amino acids long.

This clonotype has just one count. The chain links TRBV20-1 to TRBJ1-1; possible D gene TRBD1, 6 bases. This CDR3 spans 15 amino acids. The germline CDR1 and CDR2 sequences are DFQATT and SNEGSKA (reference sequence). Trimming cost V 0 bases and J 1 base, with 12 bases left between them. In nucleotides, the CDR3 is TGCAGTGCTAGAGACAGGGGAGAGCCGAACACTGAAGCTTTCTTT. It translates to CSARDRGEPNTEAFF.

This chain joins TRBV3-1 and TRBJ2-5, with D unclear. Matching the DNA end better, TRBJ2-7 makes the J call doubtful. CDR1 LGHDT and CDR2 YNNKEL come from the germline V gene (reference sequence). This CDR3 region has 15 residues. In nucleotides, the CDR3 is TGTGCCAGCAGCCAGGTCGGGTCGGAAGATTACGAGCAGTACTTC. Encoded protein: CASSQVGSEDYEQYF.

This clonotype turned up a few times. The chain carries TRBV29-1 and TRBJ2-1; 7 positions match TRBD2. V lost 3 bases to trimming and J lost 9 bases; unmatched junction nucleotides: 8. This CDR3 comprises 13 residues. CDR1 SQVTM and CDR2 ANQGSEA come from the germline V gene. The CDR3 nucleotides read TGCAGCGTTGACCTTGCGGGGGTAACTGAGCAGTTCTTC. Translation gives CSVDLAGVTEQFF.

This clonotype has more than one count but fewer than ten. The rearrangement links TRBV20-1 to TRBJ1-4; D is unclear. There are 11 residues in the CDR3. Between the trimmed V and J ends, which lost 6 bases and 7 bases, there was a span of 9 bases. Germline V gene sequence: CDR1 DFQATT, CDR2 SNEGSKA (reference sequence). The CDR3: CSAMDAEKLFF. The CDR3 nucleotides read TGCAGTGCCATGGACGCTGAAAAACTGTTTTTT.

The chain couples TRBV7-2 to TRBJ1-2, with D tentatively TRBD1 (6 bases). The V end was cut by 5 bases, the J end by 0 bases, with 13 bases between. CDR3 length equals 15 residues. Germline loops: CDR1 SGHTA, CDR2 FQGNSA. The CDR3 spells CASSTYREANYGYTF. For the CDR3, the DNA is TGTGCCAGCAGCACCTACAGGGAAGCTAACTATGGCTACACCTTC.

This clonotype has at least ten counts. The chain joins TRBV20-1 to TRBJ2-3, with 8 bases matching TRBD1. With 6 bases clipped from V and 3 bases from J, the junction kept 8 bases outside the gene matches. The CDR3 consists of 14 residues. The V gene's germline CDR1 is DFQATT and CDR2 SNEGSKA (reference sequence). CDR3 coding DNA: TGCAGTGCGGACGGCAGGGGGCTAACAGATACGCAGTATTTT. It yields the protein CSADGRGLTDTQYF.

In its sample, this clonotype was seen a few times. The gene calls are TRBV5-1 and TRBJ1-1; D call uncertain. Trimming took 4 bases from V and 1 from J, leaving 11 bases between them. The CDR3 totals 14 residues. Germline values: CDR1 SGHRS, CDR2 YFSETQ. Here the CDR3 reads CASSRLGGNTEAFF. In DNA form, the CDR3 reads TGCGCCAGCAGCCGATTGGGCGGGAACACTGAAGCTTTCTTT.

The chain links TRBV28 to TRBJ1-2; 7 bases are a match to TRBD1. The CDR3 runs 14 residues. Per germline, CDR1 MDHEN and CDR2 SYDVKM. V lost 6 bases and J lost 8; bases outside the gene matches: 12. As DNA, the CDR3 is TGTGCCAGCAGCCGTACCGGGACAGCGCGGGGCTACACCTTC. This gives the protein CASSRTGTARGYTF.

This clonotype was seen a handful of times. CDR3 DNA sequence: TGTGCCAGCAGCGTAGGTGACAATCAGCCCCAGCATTTT. This translates into CASSVGDNQPQHF. J is TRBJ1-5 and V is TRBV9; no reliable D call. Trimming took off 0 bases at V and 3 bases at J, with 4 bases between the two ends. The germline V gene encodes CDR1 SGDLS and CDR2 YYNGEE. The CDR3 runs 13 residues.

On this clonotype itself: One junction end does not reproduce the germline sequence, and a read error may be involved. This chain's CDR3 is CASRRVGGSGANVPTF. For the CDR3, the DNA is TGTGCCAGCAGGAGAGTCGGAGGGTCTGGGGCCAACGTCCCGACTTTC. The gene calls are TRBV7-6 and TRBJ2-6; a weak D match, TRBD2 (6 bases). CDR3 length: 16 residues. Germline V CDR1 and CDR2: SGHVS, FNYEAQ.

The chain employs TRBV7-8 and TRBJ1-2; D perhaps matches TRBD1 (6 bases). The CDR3 loop spans 12 amino acids. Germline V gene data show CDR1 as SGHVS and CDR2 as FQNEAQ. V lost 5 bases to trimming and J lost 7 bases, with 11 bases between them. The CDR3 region is CASSPGQSGYTF. In nucleotides, the CDR3 is TGTGCCAGCAGCCCAGGACAGAGTGGCTACACCTTC.

This clonotype was recorded a few times. This chain uses TRBV20-1 with TRBJ2-7, with TRBD2 matching 7 bases. Germline CDR1 and CDR2: DFQATT and SNEGSKA (reference sequence). The CDR3 has 13 amino acids. The V segment lost 4 bases and the J segment 4 bases; nucleotides outside the gene matches: 7. CDR3 coding DNA: TGCAGTGCTACACAAGGGAGGGGTTACGAGCAGTACTTC. Translation: CSATQGRGYEQYF.

With regard to this clonotype: One junction end disagrees with the germline gene, perhaps due to a read error. The rearrangement joins TRBV28 to TRBJ2-1; D remains ambiguous. From germline, CDR1 is MDHEN and CDR2 SYDVKM. The CDR3 length is 14 residues. CDR3 loop: CASRRRVSNNEQFF. The CDR3, as DNA: TGTGCCAGCAGAAGAAGGGTCTCCAACAATGAGCAGTTCTTC.

This clonotype was observed a handful of times. The chain uses TRBV6-4 and TRBJ1-1, with D unclear. Trimming removed 3 bases at V and 0 bases at J, with 11 bases between. Germline loops: CDR1 MRHNA, CDR2 SNTAGT. The CDR3 has 15 amino acids. CDR3 sequence: CASSEGFPMNTEAFF. The DNA of the CDR3 is TGTGCCAGCAGTGAGGGCTTTCCAATGAACACTGAAGCTTTCTTT.

The sample holds many counts of this clonotype. The chain joins TRBV20-1 to TRBJ2-7, with 12 bases lining up with TRBD1. The J segment lost 2 bases and the V segment lost 6 bases, leaving 5 bases of the junction unmatched. The CDR3 is made up of 14 amino acids. Germline V gene sequence: CDR1 DFQATT, CDR2 SNEGSKA (reference sequence). CDR3 sequence (DNA): TGCAGTGCCCCAGGGACAGGGGGCCCCTACGAGCAGTACTTC. Translation gives CSAPGTGGPYEQYF.

This chain joins TRBV3-1 and TRBJ2-7; 8 bases line up with TRBD1. Trimming took 1 base from V and 0 from J; bases not matched to a gene: 5. The CDR3 length is 16 residues. CDR1 and CDR2 from the germline V gene are LGHDT and YNNKEL (reference sequence). The CDR3 loop reads CASSQVNRGSSYEQYF. The CDR3 DNA sequence: TGTGCCAGCAGCCAAGTGAACAGGGGGAGCTCCTACGAGCAGTACTTC.

About this clonotype itself: Possible read error: a much larger clone is one base away. The CDR3 DNA reads TGTGCCACAAGCCGGGACAGATCCTGCGAGCAGTACTTC. This encodes CATSRDRSCEQYF. The V and J genes are TRBV15 and TRBJ2-7; TRBD1 matches 7 bases. This CDR3 contains 13 residues. Per the germline V gene, CDR1 is LNHNV and CDR2 is YYDKDF (reference sequence). Together with reference TRBV15 and TRBJ2-7, the CDR3 gives the full variable domain: DAMVIQNPRYQVTQFGKPVTLSCSQTLNHNVMYWYQQKSSQAPKLLFHYYDKDFNNEADTPDNFQSRRPNTSFCFLDIRSPGLGDTAMYLCATSRDRSCEQYFGPGTRLTVT.

The chain combines TRBV27 with TRBJ1-2, with 9 bases fitting TRBD1. The length of the CDR3 is 15 residues. The J segment lost 4 bases and the V segment lost 5 bases, leaving 8 bases of the junction unmatched. The germline V gene encodes CDR1 MNHEY and CDR2 SMNVEV (reference sequence). CDR3 sequence (DNA): TGTGCCAGCAGTCCACGGGACAGGGCGACCTATGGCTACACCTTC. Translation gives CASSPRDRATYGYTF.

This clonotype came up many times. V usage is TRBV5-1 and J usage is TRBJ2-3, with D unresolved. This CDR3 spans 13 amino acids. Germline CDR1 and CDR2: SGHRS and YFSETQ. The V end lost 4 bases, the J end lost 0 bases, and 6 bases lay between the germline ends. CDR3 sequence reads: CASSDLSTDTQYF. CDR3 in DNA: TGCGCCAGCAGCGATCTGAGCACAGATACGCAGTATTTT.

V usage is TRBV6-5 and J usage is TRBJ2-2, with 14 bases fitting TRBD2. The CDR3 is 19 residues long. Unmatched junction bases numbered 7, after V lost 2 bases and J lost 2 bases. The germline gives CDR1 MNHEY, CDR2 SVGAGI. The CDR3 nucleotides read TGTGCCAGCAGTTACGATAGGGGACTAGCGGGGGAAAACACCGGGGAGCTGTTTTTT. This gives the protein CASSYDRGLAGENTGELFF.